A selection of T cell receptor beta chains follows, all from one sample in a study of blood T cell repertoires in COVID-19. Profiled with immunoSEQ multiplex PCR; TCRdb holds only in-frame clones, not every one. Of about 140,000 clones in the sample, approximately 87% are singletons; the top ten hold 30% to 45%. Sequenced sample: peripheral blood. The source of these receptors is a man aged 50 or older who had recovered from COVID-19. The CDR3 runs from the conserved cysteine through the conserved F or W. A D gene is named only where the DNA matches it firmly. Size is omitted from some rows. Given values are once, few, many or a class for expanded clones.

J: TRBJ2-7; D: -; V: TRBV2; size: -; DNA: TGTGCCACCAACGCGGTGGCGGAGGAGCAGTACTTC; CDR3: CATNAVAEEQYF
J: TRBJ1-6; D: TRBD1; V: TRBV3-1/TRBV3-2; size: -; DNA: TGTGCCAGCAGCCAAGAACGGGGACAGCCTAATTCACCCCTCCACTTT; CDR3: CASSQERGQPNSPLHF
J: TRBJ2-3; D: -; V: TRBV9; size: few; DNA: TGTGCCAGCAGCGTAGATCCGGGGGACAGCTACACAGATACGCAGTATTTT; CDR3: CASSVDPGDSYTDTQYF
J: TRBJ1-5; D: TRBD1; V: TRBV6-2/TRBV6-3; size: once; DNA: TGTGCCAGCAGTTACCCGGGACAGGGAAGCAATCAGCCCCAGCATTTT; CDR3: CASSYPGQGSNQPQHF
J: TRBJ2-7; D: TRBD1; V: TRBV11-3; size: few; DNA: TGTGCCAGCAGCTTCGGGACAGGGGACACCTCCTACGAGCAGTACTTC; CDR3: CASSFGTGDTSYEQYF
J: TRBJ1-5; D: -; V: TRBV4-3; size: once; DNA: TGCGCCAGCAGCCAAGATCGCGGGGTTCAGCCCCAGCATTTT; CDR3: CASSQDRGVQPQHF
J: TRBJ1-3; D: TRBD1; V: TRBV19; size: -; DNA: TGTGCCAGCGACGACAGGGCTGGAAACACCATATATTTT; CDR3: CASDDRAGNTIYF
J: TRBJ1-3; D: -; V: TRBV5-6; size: -; DNA: TGTGCCAGCAGCTATTACAGGTCGTGGCAGGAAAACACCATATATTTT; CDR3: CASSYYRSWQENTIYF
J: TRBJ2-7; D: TRBD1; V: TRBV2; size: -; DNA: TGTGCCAGCAGTGTCCGGACAGGTAAATCCGACGAGCAGTACTTC; CDR3: CASSVRTGKSDEQYF
J: TRBJ2-7; D: -; V: TRBV4-2; size: -; DNA: TGTGCCAGCAGCCAAGGAGTGGGCGGGGACTTGGGCGAGCAGTACTTC; CDR3: CASSQGVGGDLGEQYF
J: TRBJ2-5; D: -; V: TRBV20-1; size: -; DNA: TGCAGTGCTAGTAGCAGGGGCTGGGAGACCCAGTACTTC; CDR3: CSASSRGWETQYF
J: TRBJ2-7; D: -; V: TRBV7-2; size: -; DNA: TGTGCCAGCAGCTTAGGACAGCTATTCTACGAGCAGTACTTC; CDR3: CASSLGQLFYEQYF
J: TRBJ2-2; D: -; V: TRBV7-9; size: -; DNA: TGTGCCAGCAGCTTAGTAGTCGGCACCGGGGAGCTGTTTTTT; CDR3: CASSLVVGTGELFF
J: TRBJ2-2; D: -; V: TRBV9; size: -; DNA: TGTGCCAGCAGCGTAGGTTCGCGGGGGCCCAACACCGGGGAGCTGTTTTTT; CDR3: CASSVGSRGPNTGELFF
J: TRBJ2-3; D: -; V: TRBV5-1; size: -; DNA: TGCGCCAGCAGCTTGGTTTTCCAGAGCACAGATACGCAGTATTTT; CDR3: CASSLVFQSTDTQYF
J: TRBJ1-6; D: TRBD1; V: TRBV7-9; size: -; DNA: TGTGCCAGCTCCCCAGGGGGCTTAAGTTCACCCCTCCACTTT; CDR3: CASSPGGLSSPLHF
J: TRBJ2-7; D: TRBD1; V: TRBV2; size: -; DNA: TGTGCCAGCACTCTACGACCGGGACAGGGTTCCGAGCAGTACTTC; CDR3: CASTLRPGQGSEQYF
J: TRBJ2-3; D: -; V: TRBV7-9; size: few; DNA: TGTGCCAGCAGCTTAGCTTCAGGGACAGATACGCAGTATTTT; CDR3: CASSLASGTDTQYF
J: TRBJ1-1; D: TRBD1; V: TRBV7-9; size: -; DNA: TGTGCCAGCAGCCCTCACGGGGACAGTGAAGCTTTCTTT; CDR3: CASSPHGDSEAFF
J: TRBJ2-1; D: TRBD1; V: TRBV10-3; size: -; DNA: TGTGCCATAGGACAGGGGGACAATGAGCAGTTCTTC; CDR3: CAIGQGDNEQFF
J: TRBJ1-6; D: -; V: TRBV19; size: -; DNA: TGTGCCAGTAGTATAAGGGGTTATCGGCCGGCAGGGTATTCACCCCTCCACTTT; CDR3: CASSIRGYRPAGYSPLHF
J: TRBJ2-5; D: TRBD2; V: TRBV7-2; size: -; DNA: TGTGCCAGCAGCCCTCTTGTGGGCCACAGCGGGAAGGAGACCCAGTACTTC; CDR3: CASSPLVGHSGKETQYF
J: TRBJ1-2; D: TRBD1; V: TRBV7-2; size: -; DNA: TGTGCCAGCAGCTCGGACAGGGAGAATGGCTACACCTTC; CDR3: CASSSDRENGYTF
J: TRBJ1-5; D: TRBD1; V: TRBV6-2/TRBV6-3; size: -; DNA: TGTGCCAGCAGTTTCAGGACAGGGGGAAATCAGCCCCAGCATTTT; CDR3: CASSFRTGGNQPQHF
J: TRBJ1-4; D: -; V: TRBV4-3; size: -; DNA: TGCGCCAGCAGCCAAGGCCTCAACTCCGAAAAACTGTTTTTT; CDR3: CASSQGLNSEKLFF
J: TRBJ2-3; D: TRBD1; V: TRBV5-1; size: -; DNA: TGCGCCAGCAGCTCCCGGACAGGGGGCACAGATACGCAGTATTTT; CDR3: CASSSRTGGTDTQYF
J: TRBJ1-2; D: -; V: TRBV5-5; size: -; DNA: TGTGCCAGCAGCTTGGGGGCAAGGGCAGGGGATTTTAACTATGGCTACACCTTC; CDR3: CASSLGARAGDFNYGYTF
J: TRBJ2-5; D: -; V: TRBV12-5; size: once; DNA: TGTGCTAGTGGTGCGGGGTCCCAAGAGACCCAGTACTTC; CDR3: CASGAGSQETQYF
J: TRBJ1-1; D: -; V: TRBV6-2/TRBV6-3; size: -; DNA: TGTGCCAGCAGTTACAGCATCATTGAAGCTTTCTTT; CDR3: CASSYSIIEAFF
J: TRBJ1-1; D: TRBD1; V: TRBV25-1; size: -; DNA: TGTGCCAGCAGTTTCCCCTTGACAGGGGGAAACACTGAAGCTTTCTTT; CDR3: CASSFPLTGGNTEAFF
J: TRBJ2-5; D: -; V: TRBV7-2; size: -; DNA: TGTGCCAGCAGCCGTCCCGGGACTCGATCCCAAGAGACCCAGTACTTC; CDR3: CASSRPGTRSQETQYF
J: TRBJ2-3; D: TRBD2; V: TRBV9; size: -; DNA: TGTGCCAGCAGCGTAGTAAGCGGGGGGGCAAGGGATACGCAGTATTTT; CDR3: CASSVVSGGARDTQYF
J: TRBJ2-1; D: -; V: TRBV19; size: few; DNA: TGTGCCAGTAGTCACGGCTACAATGAGCAGTTCTTC; CDR3: CASSHGYNEQFF
J: TRBJ2-1; D: -; V: TRBV5-4; size: -; DNA: TGTGCCAGCAGCACCGACGGACTGCGCTCCTACAATGAGCAGTTCTTC; CDR3: CASSTDGLRSYNEQFF
J: TRBJ1-2; D: TRBD1; V: TRBV5-4; size: -; DNA: TGTGCCAGCAGCTTGTCTCAGGGGGGTGGCTACACCTTC; CDR3: CASSLSQGGGYTF
J: TRBJ2-7; D: -; V: TRBV9; size: -; DNA: TGTGCCAGCAGCCCCCGACAGGCAACCTCCTACGAGCAGTACTTC; CDR3: CASSPRQATSYEQYF
J: TRBJ2-1; D: -; V: TRBV28; size: -; DNA: TGTGCCAGCAGTATCGCCGGGATCTACAATGAGCAGTTCTTC; CDR3: CASSIAGIYNEQFF
J: TRBJ2-3; D: TRBD2; V: TRBV7-9; size: -; DNA: TGTGCCAGCAGCTCCCTCCCCGGACTAGCGGGGACTAGCACAGATACGCAGTATTTT; CDR3: CASSSLPGLAGTSTDTQYF
J: TRBJ1-2; D: -; V: TRBV18; size: -; DNA: TGTGCCAGCTCACCCCCCACGGAAGGGGCTCTCTATGGCTACACCTTC; CDR3: CASSPPTEGALYGYTF
J: TRBJ1-5; D: -; V: TRBV7-8; size: -; DNA: TGTGCCAGCAGCTTAGCTCAGGGGATGGGTTTCAATCAGCCCCAGCATTTT; CDR3: CASSLAQGMGFNQPQHF
J: TRBJ1-1; D: TRBD1; V: TRBV6-2/TRBV6-3; size: -; DNA: TGTGCCAGCAGTTCCCGGGACAGGGGGGTTTTCCATGCTTTCTTT; CDR3: CASSSRDRGVFHAFF
J: TRBJ2-3; D: -; V: TRBV11-2; size: -; DNA: TGTGCCAGCAGCACCCGACAGAGTTGGGGAACAGATACGCAGTATTTT; CDR3: CASSTRQSWGTDTQYF
J: TRBJ2-3; D: TRBD2; V: TRBV3-1/TRBV3-2; size: -; DNA: TGTGCCAGCAGCCGCGCCCTAACGGGGGGGCCCACAGATACGCAGTATTTT; CDR3: CASSRALTGGPTDTQYF
J: TRBJ1-5; D: -; V: TRBV6-2/TRBV6-3; size: -; DNA: TGTGCCAGCACCCCTACGGTGAGCAATCAGCCCCAGCATTTT; CDR3: CASTPTVSNQPQHF